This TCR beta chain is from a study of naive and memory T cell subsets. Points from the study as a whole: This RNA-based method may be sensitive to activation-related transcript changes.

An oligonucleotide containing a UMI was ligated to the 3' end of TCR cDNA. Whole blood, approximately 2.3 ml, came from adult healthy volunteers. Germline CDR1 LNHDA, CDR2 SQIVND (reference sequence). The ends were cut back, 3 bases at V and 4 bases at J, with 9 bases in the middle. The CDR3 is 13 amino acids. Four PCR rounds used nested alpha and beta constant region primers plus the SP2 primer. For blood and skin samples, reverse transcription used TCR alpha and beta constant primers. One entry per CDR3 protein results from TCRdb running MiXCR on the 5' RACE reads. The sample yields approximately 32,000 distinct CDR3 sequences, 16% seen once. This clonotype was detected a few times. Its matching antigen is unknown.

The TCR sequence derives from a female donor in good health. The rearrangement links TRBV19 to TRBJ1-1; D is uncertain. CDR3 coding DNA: TGTGCCAGTAGTATGGGCGGCCTCACTGAAGCTTTCTTT. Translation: CASSMGGLTEAFF.